The 32 T cell receptor beta chains below come from one sample, sequenced in a study of cytomegalovirus exposure and HLA in healthy donors. 13 Jbeta primers and 60 Vbeta primers were used for the PCR. The table came from immunoSEQ multiplex PCR; TCRdb's copy has only in-frame clones and leaves some out. The sample records about 190,000 clones, roughly four fifths being singletons. Sequencing input: PBMCs. These receptor sequences come from a woman aged 25 to 45 in good health and CMV-seropositive.

This clone has only a few counts. This chain joins TRBV2 and TRBJ2-1; D is perhaps TRBD2 (6 bases). V was shortened by 2 bases and J by 5 bases, with 13 bases between the two germline ends. The CDR3 sequence is 15 residues long. CDR1 is SNHLY and CDR2 is FYNNEI in the germline V gene. The CDR3 here is CASSEFGSLNNEQFF. The CDR3 DNA reads TGTGCCAGCAGTGAATTCGGGAGTCTAAACAATGAGCAGTTCTTC.

The V and J genes are TRBV19 and TRBJ2-7; 8 bases agree with TRBD2. The CDR3 loop spans 14 amino acids. The J segment lost 4 bases and the V segment lost 2 bases, leaving 4 bases of the junction unmatched. Germline CDR1 reads LNHDA; CDR2 reads SQIVND (reference sequence). The chain's CDR3 is CASSISGSGYEQYF. CDR3 bases: TGTGCCAGTAGTATAAGCGGGAGCGGTTACGAGCAGTACTTC.

Comments on this clone: The junction departs from the called germline gene at one end, perhaps through a read error. The gene calls are TRBV7-6 and TRBJ2-7; TRBD2 is a possible D gene (7 bases). This CDR3 region has 13 residues. Per germline, CDR1 SGHVS and CDR2 FNYEAQ. This CDR3 is CAGRGGSSYEQYF. CDR3 nucleotide sequence: TGTGCCGGCAGGGGAGGGAGCTCCTACGAGCAGTACTTC. Complete variable domain (other parts from reference TRBV7-6 and TRBJ2-7): GAGVSQSPRYKVTKRGQDVALRCDPISGHVSLYWYRQALGQGPEFLTYFNYEAQQDKSGLPNDRFSAERPEGSISTLTIQRTEQRDSAMYRCAGRGGSSYEQYFGPGTRLTVT.

This chain links TRBV7-6 with TRBJ2-1, with D perhaps TRBD1 (6 bases). Trimming stripped 4 bases from V and 5 bases from J, with 18 bases between. The germline V gene encodes CDR1 SGHVS and CDR2 FNYEAQ. The CDR3 sequence is 16 residues long. CDR3 nucleotide sequence: TGTGCCAGCAGCTCCTACCGGGACACCGTGCACAATGAGCAGTTCTTC. The encoded protein is CASSSYRDTVHNEQFF.

This clone was observed a single time. The chain couples TRBV4-1 to TRBJ2-3; a weak D match, TRBD2 (6 bases). The V gene's germline CDR1 is MGHRA and CDR2 YSYEKL. The CDR3 length is 14 residues. V lost 0 bases and J 4 bases, leaving 8 bases between the germline ends. The DNA of the CDR3 is TGCGCCAGCAGCCAAGAATCGGGAGCAGATACGCAGTATTTT. Translating it yields CASSQESGADTQYF.

This rearrangement joins TRBV29-1 to TRBJ2-5; 8 bases map to TRBD2. The CDR3 loop spans 13 amino acids. The germline CDR1 and CDR2 sequences are SQVTM and ANQGSEA. The V and J ends lost 6 bases and 8 bases, in that order; junction bases with no gene match: 11. For the CDR3, the DNA is TGCAGCGTCCCCCGCCGGGGGGGGCAAACCCAGTACTTC. It specifies CSVPRRGGQTQYF.

This clone occurred a few times. The V call is TRBV28, the J call TRBJ1-2; TRBD1 agrees at 7 bases. This CDR3 spans 14 amino acids. J was trimmed by 7 bases and V by 0 bases; bases with no gene match: 5. From germline, CDR1 is MDHEN and CDR2 SYDVKM. CDR3 sequence: CASSLWGAGGGYTF. CDR3 bases: TGTGCCAGCAGTTTATGGGGCGCAGGGGGTGGCTACACCTTC.

The rearrangement links TRBV6-5 to TRBJ1-2; 9 nucleotides align to TRBD1. With 6 bases clipped from V and 4 bases from J, the junction kept 3 bases outside the gene matches. CDR3 length: 13 amino acids. Per the germline V gene, CDR1 is MNHEY and CDR2 is SVGAGI. CDR3 sequence (DNA): TGTGCCAGCAGGACGGGACAGGGCTATGGCTACACCTTC. This gives the protein CASRTGQGYGYTF.

This chain uses TRBV28 with TRBJ1-5; 10 nucleotides align to TRBD1. Germline CDR1 and CDR2: MDHEN and SYDVKM. The V and J ends lost 7 bases and 4 bases, in that order; junction bases with no gene match: 10. The CDR3 is 16 amino acids. This CDR3 is CASTLPGQGINQPQHF. CDR3 nucleotide sequence: TGTGCCAGCACCTTACCGGGACAGGGGATTAATCAGCCCCAGCATTTT.

This clone was counted once. V gene TRBV27 combines with J gene TRBJ2-1; 12 nucleotides align to TRBD2. The CDR3 is made up of 16 amino acids. V lost 3 bases to trimming and J lost 7 bases; unmatched junction nucleotides: 7. Germline CDR1 is MNHEY and CDR2 is SMNVEV (reference sequence). The CDR3 sequence: CASSFLTSGSKNEQFF. The CDR3 DNA sequence: TGTGCCAGCAGTTTCCTGACTAGCGGGAGTAAAAATGAGCAGTTCTTC.

The V gene is TRBV5-6, the J gene TRBJ2-1; D is perhaps TRBD1 (6 bases). V lost 3 bases to trimming and J lost 7 bases, with 8 bases between them. The germline CDR1 and CDR2 sequences are SGHDT and YYEEEE. The CDR3 is 12 residues long. CDR3 loop: CASSWTENEQFF. CDR3 nucleotides: TGTGCCAGCAGCTGGACAGAGAATGAGCAGTTCTTC.

This chain links TRBV5-4 with TRBJ2-5; the match to TRBD2 covers 7 bases. V lost 0 bases, J lost 4 bases, and 3 bases stayed unmatched. The CDR3 is 14 amino acids. Germline V gene lookup returns CDR1 SGHNT and CDR2 YYREEE (reference sequence). The DNA of the CDR3 is TGTGCCAGCAGCTTGGTGGGGGGGAGAGAGACCCAGTACTTC. Translation: CASSLVGGRETQYF.

This chain connects TRBV11-2 to TRBJ1-4, with no clear D. Germline V gives CDR1 SGHAT, CDR2 FQNNGV. This CDR3 is built from 15 residues. V was shortened by 1 base and J by 5 bases, with 11 bases between the two germline ends. CDR3 bases: TGTGCCAGCAGCTTAGTTCGAGGATCCAATGAAAAACTGTTTTTT. Its protein product is CASSLVRGSNEKLFF.

The rearrangement uses TRBV7-6 and TRBJ2-2; 8 bases are shared with TRBD2. The CDR3 consists of 17 residues. Trimming removed 3 bases from V and 1 base from J; junction bases left unmatched: 7. Germline V gives CDR1 SGHVS, CDR2 FNYEAQ. CDR3 residues: CASSLAGGVGNTGELFF. Here the CDR3 DNA reads TGTGCCAGCAGCTTGGCGGGAGGAGTCGGGAACACCGGGGAGCTGTTTTTT.

The V and J genes are TRBV28 and TRBJ2-1; 7 bases agree with TRBD2. CDR3 size: 12 residues. Germline V CDR1 and CDR2: MDHEN, SYDVKM. The CDR3 here is CAVSGSYNEQFF. The CDR3 DNA reads TGTGCGGTTAGCGGGTCTTACAATGAGCAGTTCTTC.

CDR3 DNA: TGTGCCAGCAGCTTAGAACTAGCGGGAGGCTCCTACAATGAGCAGTTCTTC. Translation: CASSLELAGGSYNEQFF. V usage is TRBV11-3 and J usage is TRBJ2-1; 12 bases match TRBD2. V shed 0 bases, J shed 0 bases, and the junction held 0 bases outside the gene matches. The CDR3 covers 17 residues. The germline gives CDR1 SGHNT, CDR2 YENEEA. Filled out from reference TRBV11-3 and TRBJ2-1, the complete variable domain reads EAGVVQSPRYKIIEKKQPVAFWCNPISGHNTLYWYLQNLGQGPELLIRYENEEAVDDSQLPKDRFSAERLKGVDSTLKIQPAELGDSAVYLCASSLELAGGSYNEQFFGPGTRLTVL.

A note on this clone: Other DNA sequences in the same sample also yield this CDR3. The J gene is TRBJ2-2, the V gene TRBV15, with 7 bases fitting TRBD2. Germline CDR1 is LNHNV and CDR2 is YYDKDF (reference sequence). The CDR3 loop spans 13 amino acids. The junction had 0 bases not matched to a gene; V was cut back by 3 bases and J by 5 bases. The CDR3 DNA sequence: TGTGCCACCAGCAGGGGAGGGACCGGGGAGCTGTTTTTT. Translating gives CATSRGGTGELFF.

This chain joins TRBV19 and TRBJ1-5, with a weak D call TRBD1 (6 bases). The CDR3 has 15 residues. Germline values: CDR1 LNHDA, CDR2 SQIVND (reference sequence). Deletions cut 8 bases from V and 0 bases from J, with 14 bases between. The CDR3 protein is CASVTGANSNQPQHF. CDR3 in DNA: TGTGCCAGTGTGACAGGCGCTAATAGCAATCAGCCCCAGCATTTT.

This sequence joins TRBV2 and TRBJ1-2, with 10 nucleotides matching TRBD1. V was clipped by 7 bases and J by 7 bases; unmatched bases: 9. The CDR3 covers 14 residues. The germline gives CDR1 SNHLY, CDR2 FYNNEI. The DNA for the CDR3 is TGTGCCAGCACCACCGGGACAGGGGCGAGTGGCTACACCTTC. It is translated as CASTTGTGASGYTF.

The chain carries TRBV14 and TRBJ2-2; a possible D gene is TRBD2 (6 bases). Germline assignment: CDR1 SGHDN and CDR2 FVKESK. This CDR3 has 15 residues. The ends were cut back, 0 bases at V and 6 bases at J, with 11 bases in the middle. DNA of the CDR3: TGTGCCAGCAGCCAAGAGGGAGGATGGGCCGGGGAGCTGTTTTTT. It codes for CASSQEGGWAGELFF.

This clone was picked up a small number of times. The chain joins TRBV11-3 to TRBJ2-5; 7 nucleotides agree with TRBD2. The CDR3 is 14 residues long. Looked up from germline, CDR1 is SGHNT and CDR2 is YENEEA. J lost 5 bases, V lost 2 bases, and 5 bases had no gene match. In nucleotides, the CDR3 is TGTGCCAGCAGCTTAACCGGGGGAGGGGAGACCCAGTACTTC. It encodes CASSLTGGGETQYF.

CDR3 nucleotides: TGTGCCAGGGGGGGGGCCCAGTACTTC. Protein: CARGGAQYF. J is TRBJ2-5 and V is TRBV27; 7 nucleotides line up with TRBD2. CDR1 and CDR2 (germline): MNHEY, SMNVEV (reference sequence). The CDR3 sequence is 9 residues long. Unmatched junction bases numbered 1, after V lost 9 bases and J lost 9 bases.

The genes are TRBV7-9 and TRBJ2-7, with D maybe TRBD1 (7 bases). Trimming cost V 5 bases and J 0 bases, with 17 bases left between them. The CDR3 length is 16 residues. Per germline, CDR1 SEHNR and CDR2 FQNEAQ (reference sequence). The DNA of the CDR3 is TGTGCCAGCAGCCCACAGGGGACTCGAAGCTCCTACGAGCAGTACTTC. It yields the protein CASSPQGTRSSYEQYF.

The rearrangement joins TRBV19 to TRBJ1-1, with 9 bases aligning to TRBD1. The CDR3 runs to 16 residues. With 7 bases clipped from V and 0 bases from J, the junction kept 9 bases outside the gene matches. The germline gives CDR1 LNHDA, CDR2 SQIVND (reference sequence). The CDR3 coding sequence is TGTGCCAGTAAACGACTGGGGACAGGGATGAACACTGAAGCTTTCTTT. This translates into CASKRLGTGMNTEAFF.

This sequence joins TRBV9 and TRBJ1-2; D perhaps matches TRBD1 (6 bases). Trimming removed 0 bases from V and 8 bases from J, with 14 bases in between. Looked up from germline, CDR1 is SGDLS and CDR2 is YYNGEE. The CDR3 spans 14 residues. CDR3 bases: TGTGCCAGCAGCGTAGGAGCACCTACAGGGGGCTACACCTTC. Translating gives CASSVGAPTGGYTF.

This rearrangement joins TRBV6-1 to TRBJ1-4; D possibly corresponds to TRBD1 (5 bases). The CDR3 length is 14 residues. Trimming removed 1 base at V and 4 bases at J, with 7 bases between. In germline, CDR1 is MNHNS, CDR2 SASEGT. This CDR3 reads CASSEGRGNEKLFF. Written as DNA, the CDR3 is TGTGCCAGCAGTGAAGGGAGGGGTAATGAAAAACTGTTTTTT.

The V call is TRBV27, the J call TRBJ2-7; D is uncertain. This CDR3 spans 15 amino acids. Per the germline V gene, CDR1 is MNHEY and CDR2 is SMNVEV (reference sequence). V shed 3 bases and J shed 1 base, with 13 bases lying between them. The CDR3 coding sequence is TGTGCCAGCAGTTTGGGCCAAATGTATTCCTACGAGCAGTACTTC. As protein: CASSLGQMYSYEQYF.

This clone was observed once. This sequence joins TRBV27 and TRBJ1-1; 10 bases match TRBD1. The CDR3 sequence is 16 residues long. V gave up 0 bases and J gave up 1 base; unmatched junction bases: 2. Looked up from germline, CDR1 is MNHEY and CDR2 is SMNVEV (reference sequence). CDR3 sequence reads: CASSLSGQGWNTEAFF. For the CDR3, the DNA is TGTGCCAGCAGTTTATCGGGACAGGGGTGGAACACTGAAGCTTTCTTT.

The V call is TRBV28, the J call TRBJ1-5, with D possibly being TRBD1 (5 bases). V was clipped by 5 bases and J by 10 bases, with 21 bases between them. Per the germline V gene, CDR1 is MDHEN and CDR2 is SYDVKM. The length of the CDR3 is 15 residues. The CDR3: CASSLTGAGPLPQHF. The CDR3 DNA follows: TGTGCCAGCAGTCTCACCGGAGCGGGGCCTCTCCCCCAGCATTTT.

V and J are TRBV10-1 and TRBJ2-5, with 8 bases lining up with TRBD2. The CDR3 loop spans 15 amino acids. V lost 3 bases and J lost 4; bases outside the gene matches: 7. Per germline, CDR1 WNHNN and CDR2 SYGVQD (reference sequence). The CDR3 region has the DNA TGCGCCAGCAGTGAAAAGCGGGAGTTTGGAGAGACCCAGTACTTC. Translation: CASSEKREFGETQYF.

This chain connects TRBV21-1 to TRBJ1-5. TRBV21-1 is flagged as a pseudogene. The CDR3 contains 17 residues. Here the CDR3 DNA reads TGTGCCAGCAGCAAATCGGGCAAACTCCTAGCCAATCAGCCCCAGCATTTT. It yields the protein CASSKSGKLLANQPQHF.

This clone has a single count. The V and J genes are TRBV5-1 and TRBJ2-7, with 9 bases matching TRBD2. Looked up from germline, CDR1 is SGHRS and CDR2 is YFSETQ. The CDR3 is 15 amino acids. V dropped 4 bases and J dropped 2; count of bases not matched to a gene: 7. CDR3 residues: CASSKSSGSTYEQYF. The CDR3 DNA follows: TGCGCCAGCAGCAAAAGTAGCGGGAGCACCTACGAGCAGTACTTC. The variable domain in full, with the rest retrieved from reference TRBV5-1 and TRBJ2-7, is KAGVTQTPRYLIKTRGQQVTLSCSPISGHRSVSWYQQTPGQGLQFLFEYFSETQRNKGNFPGRFSGRQFSNSRSEMNVSTLELGDSALYLCASSKSSGSTYEQYFGPGTRLTVT.